The source of this TCR beta chain is a study of somatic mutations in cytotoxic T cells in rheumatoid arthritis (dated 2017 in TCRdb). About the full investigation: Some T-cell populations stained with V beta antibodies were sorted by flow on a FACSAria II or Sony SH800 to nearly 100% purity, with sorted V beta1+ cells additionally subjected to TCRB sequencing. Whether expanded CD8+ T-cell clones in untreated, newly diagnosed rheumatoid arthritis carry somatic mutations was the study question, and clonality was characterized with TCRB deep sequencing. TCRB deep sequencing covered approximately 64 patients with rheumatoid arthritis along with approximately 20 healthy controls. Median age was essentially the same in the patient group and the control group. General study outcomes and caveats: There was no significant difference in CD8+ T-cell clonality between rheumatoid arthritis patients and age-matched healthy controls. It was unknown which antigens the expanded CD8+ clones targeted, and their absence from virus-specific databases did not exclude viral specificity. An increase of CD8+ clonality with age was seen in patients (Spearman r ≈ 0.49) but not in healthy controls. The slight TRBV07 underrepresentation in patients was not adjusted for multiple comparisons. Several identical CD8+ TCRB sequences were found in both blood and synovial fluid, and in about an eighth of the roughly 65 patients the largest CD8+ clone exceeded 20% of CD8+ cells.

The germline V gene yields SGDLS for CDR1 and YYNGEE for CDR2. V is shortened by 0 bases, J by 3 bases, and the region joining them spans 10 bases. From the cysteine up to the phenylalanine, the CDR3 has a length of 14 residues. CDR3 DNA only is kept here, 42 bases in frame from base 1. Buffy coats from approximately 22 blood donors served as healthy controls, a group that was 55% female with a median age of 56 years (range roughly 21-75). On an AutoMACS, CD4+ and CD8+ cells were isolated via positive magnetic bead selection, and their purity was verified by flow cytometry. Isolation of peripheral blood mononuclear cells was done through Ficoll-Paque PLUS density gradient separation. DNA was extracted from CD4-enriched, CD8-enriched or PBMC samples with Nucleospin Tissue or Tissue XS kits and quantified with a Qubit 2.0 fluorometer. Turning to this clone: Which antigen it targets is not known. No qualities accompany the bases; no much larger clone lies one base away.

The immunoSEQ assay was applied to genomic DNA for TCRB CDR3 sequencing. Per the source publication's procedure: The analyses included only productive TCRB rearrangements. Defining a clone by its unique TCRB CDR3 sequence, the study calculated clonality as a productive clonality index derived from Shannon entropy. Repertoire overlap between two samples was calculated from the template counts of each clone relative to total templates per sample. Flow cytometry-measured V-gene usage correlated with V-gene usage from TCRB sequencing, with a Spearman r of more than 0.6. TCRdb took this table from immuneACCESS and kept in-frame rearrangements with V and J called. Such tables lack part of the clones; where checked against another copy, unresolved V genes explain under half of the gap, and the rest is unexplained. That table furnishes V, J and clone size, whereas the DNA furnished D and trimming. The sample data list under 20,000 clones, and around 85% of these were observed just once. About 16% of the sample belongs to the ten largest clones.

The receptor was isolated from a man aged 35 to 55 in good health. The rearranged segments are TRBV9 and TRBJ2-7; the D gene is unclear. The specimen was CD8+ T cells sorted from blood. The nucleotides are TGTGCCAGCAGCGTAGAAAGAAACGGCTACGAGCAGTACTTC. This gives the protein CASSVERNGYEQYF. The CDR3, completed at both ends by the reference TRBV9 and TRBJ2-7 genes, gives the full variable domain DSGVTQTPKHLITATGQRVTLRCSPRSGDLSVYWYQQSLDQGLQFLIQYYNGEERAKGNILERFSAQQFPDLHSELNLSSLELGDSALYFCASSVERNGYEQYFGPGTRLTVT.